A selection of T cell receptor beta chains follows, all from one sample in a study of blood T cells in healthy people across ages. TCRdb passed the 5' RACE reads through MiXCR, listing each CDR3 protein once. The sample contains roughly 1,800,000 distinct CDR3 sequences, about 50% of which appear only once. Sequencing was performed on blood. Receptors originate from a middle-aged woman in good health. Each CDR3 is given with its conserved first and last residue. D genes are given only for firm matches. The size of a clone is reported for some rows only, either as once, few or many, or as a class for expanded clones.

TRBV4-3	TRBJ1-2	-	-	CASSQESRGVNYGYTF	TGCGCCAGCAGCCAAGAGAGCCGGGGGGTGAACTATGGCTACACCTTC
TRBV20-1	TRBJ2-7	TRBD1	-	CSAHDRGYEQYF	TGCAGTGCTCACGACAGGGGCTACGAGCAGTACTTC
TRBV5-1	TRBJ2-3	TRBD2	few	CASSLELRGEDTQYF	TGCGCCAGCAGCTTGGAGTTGCGGGGGGAAGATACGCAGTATTTT
TRBV12-5	TRBJ2-1	-	few	CASGRWDKQFF	TGTGCTAGTGGCCGGTGGGATAAGCAGTTCTTC
TRBV27	TRBJ2-1	-	many	CASRTRDEQFF	TGTGCCAGTAGAACCAGGGACGAGCAGTTCTTC
TRBV20-1	TRBJ2-3	TRBD2	-	CSAYLTGGPNTQYF	TGCAGTGCTTATTTAACGGGGGGACCAAATACGCAGTATTTT
TRBV7-9	TRBJ2-3	-	few	CASSLGGPRKDTQYF	TGTGCCAGCAGCTTAGGAGGGCCCAGGAAAGATACGCAGTATTTT
TRBV7-9	TRBJ2-1	-	-	CASSPRSYEQFF	TGTGCCAGCAGCCCCCGGTCCTACGAGCAGTTCTTC
TRBV28	TRBJ2-2	-	-	CASRGAGTNTGELFF	TGTGCCAGTAGAGGGGCAGGGACGAACACCGGGGAGCTGTTTTTT
TRBV28	TRBJ2-5	TRBD1	-	CASSLDRVGNEQYF	TGTGCCAGCAGTCTGGACAGGGTTGGGAATGAGCAGTACTTC
TRBV20-1	TRBJ2-4	-	-	CSARDLGGKTKNIQYF	TGCAGTGCTAGAGATCTTGGCGGGAAAACCAAAAACATTCAGTACTTC
TRBV6-1	TRBJ2-1	TRBD2	-	CANILAGGHEQFF	TGTGCCAACATTCTAGCGGGGGGCCATGAGCAGTTCTTC
TRBV29-1	TRBJ2-3	TRBD2	-	CSVGQLAGEGTQYF	TGCAGCGTGGGGCAACTAGCGGGGGAAGGTACGCAGTATTTT
TRBV7-2	TRBJ2-1	-	few	CASSLVVQLNEQFF	TGTGCCAGCAGCTTAGTTGTACAGCTCAATGAGCAGTTCTTC
TRBV3-1	TRBJ2-1	-	-	CASSLRRKASSYNEQFF	TGTGCCAGCAGCCTTCGTCGAAAAGCGAGCTCCTACAATGAGCAGTTCTTC
TRBV6-2/TRBV6-3	TRBJ2-5	-	once	CAGSHPAGSGKLQETQYF	TGTGCCGGCAGCCACCCCGCTGGTTCGGGGAAACTACAAGAGACCCAGTACTTC
TRBV9	TRBJ2-5	-	few	CASSGTDLGSQYF	TGTGCCAGCAGCGGGACAGACTTGGGGTCCCAGTACTTC
TRBV7-2	TRBJ2-3	-	-	CASSLTGTPLDTQYF	TGTGCCAGCAGCTTAACCGGGACCCCTCTCGATACGCAGTATTTT
TRBV4-3	TRBJ2-7	TRBD2	few	CASSQEETSGYEQYF	TGCGCCAGCAGCCAAGAGGAAACTAGCGGCTACGAGCAGTACTTC
TRBV25-1	TRBJ1-2	-	-	CASSEWMAGYTF	TGTGCCAGCAGTGAATGGATGGCCGGCTACACCTTC
TRBV6-2/TRBV6-3	TRBJ2-7	-	-	CASSYSALLDEQYF	TGTGCCAGCAGTTACTCGGCGTTACTGGATGAGCAGTACTTC
TRBV28	TRBJ1-2	-	-	CASSLPNPTPYGYTF	TGTGCCAGCAGTCTCCCTAACCCCACCCCTTATGGCTACACCTTC
TRBV3-1	TRBJ2-3	TRBD2	once	CASSPKTSGGADTQYF	TGTGCCAGCAGCCCAAAGACTAGCGGGGGGGCAGATACGCAGTATTTT
TRBV10-3	TRBJ1-2	-	-	CAISDQGYYGYTF	TGTGCCATCAGTGATCAGGGGTACTATGGCTACACCTTC
TRBV5-1	TRBJ1-1	-	once	CASSLWGAGTDTEAFF	TGCGCCAGCAGCTTGTGGGGAGCGGGGACGGACACTGAAGCTTTCTTT
TRBV2	TRBJ2-3	-	once	CASIWQGRADTQYF	TGTGCCAGCATATGGCAGGGGAGGGCAGATACGCAGTATTTT
TRBV20-1	TRBJ2-5	-	-	CSAPLLGETQYF	TGCAGTGCCCCTCTATTGGGAGAGACCCAGTACTTC
TRBV7-2	TRBJ2-3	TRBD2	-	CASSGYSGGATDTQYF	TGTGCCAGCAGCGGTTATAGCGGGGGGGCCACAGATACGCAGTATTTT
TRBV20-1	TRBJ2-1	TRBD1	-	CSAPSWGTAYNEQFF	TGCAGTGCTCCATCTTGGGGGACAGCCTACAATGAGCAGTTCTTC
TRBV6-1	TRBJ1-5	-	few	CASSEANRANQPQHF	TGTGCCAGCAGTGAAGCGAACAGAGCTAATCAGCCCCAGCATTTT
TRBV6-1	TRBJ1-4	-	many	CASSEDRATNEKLFF	TGTGCCAGCAGTGAAGACAGGGCAACTAATGAAAAACTGTTTTTT
TRBV18	TRBJ2-1	TRBD2	-	CASSLAQRGSYNEQFF	TGTGCCAGCTCACTAGCACAGCGGGGCTCCTACAATGAGCAGTTCTTC
TRBV14	TRBJ2-7	-	-	CASSRSDYYEQYF	TGTGCCAGCAGCCGTTCGGACTACTACGAGCAGTACTTC
TRBV7-9	TRBJ2-7	TRBD1	few	CASSKPGQGNEQYF	TGTGCCAGCAGTAAACCGGGACAGGGGAACGAGCAGTACTTC
TRBV6-1	TRBJ2-4	TRBD1	few	CASTASQGAKGKNIQYF	TGTGCCAGCACCGCCAGTCAGGGGGCGAAGGGCAAAAACATTCAGTACTTC
TRBV6-2/TRBV6-3	TRBJ2-7	TRBD2	-	CASSYSRTSGLYEQYF	TGTGCCAGCAGTTACTCGAGGACTAGCGGGCTTTACGAGCAGTACTTC
TRBV28	TRBJ1-2	-	few	CASSLSQGSYGYTF	TGTGCCAGCAGTTTATCCCAGGGATCCTATGGCTACACCTTC
TRBV5-1	TRBJ2-7	-	few	CASSLQGPSMGGNEQYF	TGCGCCAGCAGCTTACAGGGTCCAAGCATGGGGGGCAATGAGCAGTACTTC
TRBV6-5	TRBJ1-6	-	once	CASSYSPNSPPLHF	TGTGCCAGCAGTTACTCTCCGAACTCGCCACCCCTCCACTTT
TRBV6-2/TRBV6-3	TRBJ2-7	TRBD2	-	CASRRTSGLSYEQYF	TGTGCCAGCAGACGTACTAGCGGGCTCTCCTACGAGCAGTACTTC
TRBV21-1	TRBJ1-2	-	few	CASSKEVPGSSPSGYTF	TGTGCCAGCAGCAAAGAAGTCCCAGGATCAAGTCCTAGTGGCTACACCTTC
TRBV6-1	TRBJ1-2	-	once	CASTPGDQFYGYTF	TGTGCCAGCACCCCGGGGGACCAGTTTTATGGCTACACCTTC
TRBV28	TRBJ2-5	TRBD1	-	CASSATGMGRETQYF	TGTGCCAGCAGCGCGACAGGGATGGGGCGGGAGACCCAGTACTTC
TRBV7-2	TRBJ2-5	TRBD2	-	CASSPTRGVETQYF	TGTGCCAGCAGCCCTACCCGGGGGGTAGAGACCCAGTACTTC
TRBV7-2	TRBJ1-4	-	few	CASSPSRGEKLFF	TGTGCCAGCAGCCCCAGCCGGGGGGAAAAACTGTTTTTT
TRBV9	TRBJ2-1	-	-	CANSVAPSSYNEQFF	TGTGCCAACAGCGTAGCCCCCAGCTCCTACAATGAGCAGTTCTTC